The 19 T cell receptor beta chains listed next were all sequenced from one sample in a study of OX40 agonist ivuxolimab in advanced cancers. Measured with immunoSEQ multiplex PCR; TCRdb has only the in-frame clones, and not every one. This table holds around 40,000 clones, 80% to 90% found once. Source: CD4+ or CD8+ T cells sorted from blood, taken in a trial of the OX40 agonist ivuxolimab. The receptors stem from an adult with an advanced solid tumor such as melanoma, head and neck, liver or kidney cancer.

The genes are TRBV6-6 and TRBJ1-2, with D possibly being TRBD1 (6 bases). CDR1 is MNHNY, CDR2 SVGAGI, per germline (reference sequence). V was cut by 2 bases and J by 6 bases, with 10 bases left in between. There are 13 residues in the CDR3. The CDR3 region is CASSYGTNNGYTF. Here the CDR3 DNA reads TGTGCCAGCAGTTACGGGACAAACAATGGCTACACCTTC.

The chain joins TRBV30 to TRBJ1-2; 7 bases line up with TRBD1. The V segment lost 2 bases and the J segment 8 bases; nucleotides outside the gene matches: 8. The CDR3 is made up of 13 amino acids. Germline V gene sequence: CDR1 GTSNPN, CDR2 SVGIG (reference sequence). The DNA of the CDR3 is TGTGCCTGGAGTCGACAGGGAAGGGAAGGCTACACCTTC. This sequence encodes CAWSRQGREGYTF.

The genes are TRBV5-1 and TRBJ1-2, with a weak D call TRBD1 (6 bases). CDR1 and CDR2 from the germline V gene are SGHRS and YFSETQ. This CDR3 comprises 13 residues. Trimming removed 4 bases from V and 2 bases from J, with 9 bases in between. The CDR3 nucleotides are TGCGCCAGCAGCCCACAGGGAAACTATGGCTACACCTTC. It yields the protein CASSPQGNYGYTF.

CDR3: CTSKAGGRFYNEQFF. The CDR3 coding sequence is TGCACCAGCAAGGCTGGAGGGAGGTTTTACAATGAGCAGTTCTTC. The rearrangement links TRBV1 to TRBJ2-1; the D call in the table, TRBD2, was not verified against the DNA. TRBV1 counts as a pseudogene. The CDR3 sequence is 15 residues long.

J is TRBJ2-7 and V is TRBV6-1; TRBD1 aligns across 8 bases. Germline V CDR1 and CDR2: MNHNS, SASEGT. The CDR3 covers 13 residues. V lost 5 bases, J lost 2 bases, and 2 bases stayed unmatched. In DNA form, the CDR3 reads TGTGCCAGCAGTCCGACAGGGGCCTACGAGCAGTACTTC. Encoded protein: CASSPTGAYEQYF.

This chain connects TRBV7-6 to TRBJ2-2, with D hard to call. V was cut by 2 bases and J by 7 bases, with 5 bases left in between. This CDR3 is built from 12 residues. Germline V gene sequence: CDR1 SGHVS, CDR2 FNYEAQ. As DNA, the CDR3 is TGTGCCAGCAGCTTACAGCACGGGGAGCTGTTTTTT. Encoded protein: CASSLQHGELFF.

CDR3 nucleotides: TGTGCCAGCAGCTTGGTCTACGAGCAGTACTTC. It codes for CASSLVYEQYF. The chain is built from TRBV5-5 and TRBJ2-7; D is undetermined. The CDR3 extends over 11 amino acids. V lost 0 bases and J lost 3, with 1 base in between. Germline assignment: CDR1 SGHKS and CDR2 YYEKEE (reference sequence).

V is TRBV6-5 and J is TRBJ1-6, with 11 nucleotides matching TRBD1. Looked up from germline, CDR1 is MNHEY and CDR2 is SVGAGI. V lost 7 bases and J lost 10; bases outside the gene matches: 6. The CDR3 contains 14 residues. Here the CDR3 DNA reads TGTGCCAGCAAAGGGACAGGGGGGCAGTCACCCCTCCACTTT. It specifies CASKGTGGQSPLHF.

V and J are TRBV6-5 and TRBJ2-1, with TRBD2 matching over 7 bases. This CDR3 is 15 amino acids long. V shed 3 bases, J shed 9 bases, and the junction held 11 bases outside the gene matches. The germline CDR1 and CDR2 sequences are MNHEY and SVGAGI. DNA for the CDR3: TGTGCCAGCAGTTATCTTAGCGGGCCTAGGGGTGAGCAGTTCTTC. It translates to CASSYLSGPRGEQFF.

Judged by abundance, this clone is medium-sized. The J gene is TRBJ2-7, the V gene TRBV27, with TRBD2 as a possible D gene (5 bases). CDR1 and CDR2 from the germline V gene are MNHEY and SMNVEV (reference sequence). V was trimmed by 4 bases and J by 2 bases, leaving 9 bases between them. The CDR3 sequence is 13 residues long. DNA for the CDR3: TGTGCCAGCAGTTCCGGGATCACCTACGAGCAGTACTTC. This codes for CASSSGITYEQYF.

The V call is TRBV6-5, the J call TRBJ2-5; D is possibly TRBD2 (5 bases). Deletions cut 0 bases from V and 5 bases from J, with 10 bases between. This CDR3 is 14 amino acids long. CDR1 and CDR2 (germline): MNHEY, SVGAGI. CDR3 in amino acids: CASSYSRGLETQYF. CDR3 DNA sequence: TGTGCCAGCAGTTACTCAAGAGGGCTGGAGACCCAGTACTTC.

The chain uses TRBV7-6 and TRBJ2-5; 9 bases are shared with TRBD2. CDR1 is SGHVS and CDR2 is FNYEAQ in the germline V gene. The CDR3 covers 14 residues. J gave up 5 bases and V 2 bases, and 3 bases lay outside the gene matches. CDR3 region: CASSLSAGGETQYF. CDR3 in DNA: TGTGCCAGCAGCTTATCGGCGGGGGGGGAGACCCAGTACTTC.

This rearrangement joins TRBV10-1 to TRBJ2-6; D unclear. The CDR3 has 13 amino acids. Trimming shortened V by 3 bases and J by 2 bases, and 2 bases separated the two germline ends. Germline assignment: CDR1 WNHNN and CDR2 SYGVQD (reference sequence). The CDR3 loop is CASSDPGANVLTF. The CDR3 DNA reads as TGCGCCAGCAGTGATCCTGGGGCCAACGTCCTGACTTTC.

This clone has more than one count but fewer than ten. The rearrangement uses TRBV25-1 and TRBJ2-3, with D hard to call. CDR3 length equals 11 residues. With 7 bases removed from V and 9 bases from J, the gap between germline ends came to 11 bases. Germline V lookup: CDR1 MGHDK, CDR2 SYGVNS. In DNA form, the CDR3 reads TGTGCCAGCACATCAGCGTTGACGCAGTATTTT. Protein sequence: CASTSALTQYF.

The chain joins TRBV10-3 to TRBJ1-1; D possibly corresponds to TRBD1 (6 bases). This CDR3 is built from 14 residues. The V end was cut by 3 bases, the J end by 4 bases, with 12 bases between. Germline CDR1 is ENHRY and CDR2 is SYGVKD. The CDR3 here is CAISDPGASTEAFF. The CDR3 DNA reads as TGTGCCATCAGTGATCCAGGGGCGAGCACTGAAGCTTTCTTT.

The chain links TRBV10-3 to TRBJ2-2; 8 positions match TRBD1. The CDR3 runs 18 residues. The V segment lost 2 bases and the J segment 2 bases; nucleotides outside the gene matches: 10. Germline-derived CDR1 and CDR2 are ENHRY and SYGVKD. CDR3 protein: CAISERDRGQPNTGELFF. The CDR3 DNA follows: TGTGCCATCAGTGAGCGAGACAGGGGCCAACCCAACACCGGGGAGCTGTTTTTT.

The chain links TRBV5-1 to TRBJ1-6, with TRBD1 matching 10 bases. V gave up 4 bases and J gave up 2 bases; unmatched junction bases: 3. Germline V gene lookup returns CDR1 SGHRS and CDR2 YFSETQ. This CDR3 comprises 16 residues. The CDR3 loop is CASSTGQGTYNSPLHF. CDR3 bases: TGCGCCAGCAGCACGGGACAGGGGACCTATAATTCACCCCTCCACTTT.

The rearrangement links TRBV2 to TRBJ1-3, with D tentatively TRBD1 (6 bases). The assigned J gene may be wrong: the sequence end matches TRBJ2-2 better. From germline, CDR1 is SNHLY and CDR2 FYNNEI. This CDR3 is built from 17 residues. CDR3 amino acids: CASSESGQRKLIGELFF. The CDR3, as DNA: TGTGCCAGCAGTGAATCTGGACAGAGAAAACTTATCGGGGAGCTGTTTTTT.

This clone was counted a single time. The chain recombines TRBV5-6 with TRBJ1-1; 9 bases match TRBD1. The CDR3 is 19 residues long. Germline V CDR1 and CDR2: SGHDT, YYEEEE. After removal of 0 bases from V and 4 bases from J, the junction contained 16 bases not matched to a gene. DNA for the CDR3: TGTGCCAGCAGCTTGGCGATTATTTCGGGACAGGGAAGGAGCACTGAAGCTTTCTTT. Residues: CASSLAIISGQGRSTEAFF.